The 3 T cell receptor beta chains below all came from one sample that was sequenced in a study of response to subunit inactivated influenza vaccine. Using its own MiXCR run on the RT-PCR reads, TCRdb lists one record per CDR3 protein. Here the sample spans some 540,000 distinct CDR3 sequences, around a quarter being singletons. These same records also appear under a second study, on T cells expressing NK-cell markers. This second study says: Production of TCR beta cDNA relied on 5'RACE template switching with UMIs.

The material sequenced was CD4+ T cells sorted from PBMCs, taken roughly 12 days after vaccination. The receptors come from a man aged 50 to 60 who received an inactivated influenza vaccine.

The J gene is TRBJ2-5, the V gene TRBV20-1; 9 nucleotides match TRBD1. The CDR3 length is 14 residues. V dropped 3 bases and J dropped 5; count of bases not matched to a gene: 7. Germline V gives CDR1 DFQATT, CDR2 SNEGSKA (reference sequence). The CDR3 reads CSASGQGFLETQYF. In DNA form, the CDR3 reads TGCAGTGCTAGCGGACAGGGGTTTTTGGAGACCCAGTACTTC.

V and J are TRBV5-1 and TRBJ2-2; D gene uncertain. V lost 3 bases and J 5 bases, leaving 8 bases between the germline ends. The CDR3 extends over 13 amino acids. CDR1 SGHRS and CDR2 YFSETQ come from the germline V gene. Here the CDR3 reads CASSSERTGELFF. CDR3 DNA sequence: TGCGCCAGCAGCTCTGAGAGGACCGGGGAGCTGTTTTTT.

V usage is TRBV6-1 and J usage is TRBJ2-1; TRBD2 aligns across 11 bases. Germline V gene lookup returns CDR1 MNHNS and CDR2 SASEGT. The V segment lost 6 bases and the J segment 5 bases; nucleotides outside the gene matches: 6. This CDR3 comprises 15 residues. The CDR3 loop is CASRRASGGNNEQFF. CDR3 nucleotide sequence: TGTGCCAGCAGGAGAGCTAGCGGGGGGAACAATGAGCAGTTCTTC.